Listed here are 9 T cell receptor beta chains from one sample, sequenced in a study of T-cell reconstitution after alpha-beta-depleted transplantation in children. It was with unique molecular identifiers that the TCRbeta library was prepared. TCRdb fed the PCR reads into MiXCR, producing one record per CDR3 protein. This sample has around 440,000 distinct CDR3 sequences; 8% to 11% occur once, and the top ten carry approximately 2%. This specimen was PBMCs, taken before TCRalphabeta/CD19-depleted stem cell transplant. The receptors shown here come from a child under 10 years old with inherited bone marrow failure, due to receive a stem cell transplant.

This clonotype appeared many times. The rearrangement links TRBV9 to TRBJ2-3; 9 nucleotides match TRBD2. Germline CDR1 reads SGDLS; CDR2 reads YYNGEE. Trimming took 0 bases from V and 5 from J; bases not matched to a gene: 4. CDR3 size: 15 residues. CDR3 in amino acids: CASSVEAGGVDTQYF. The CDR3 nucleotides read TGTGCCAGCAGCGTAGAAGCGGGAGGAGTAGATACGCAGTATTTT.

This clonotype was recorded many times. The genes are TRBV7-6 and TRBJ1-5, with D perhaps TRBD1 (5 bases). The V gene lost 4 bases and the J gene lost 0 bases, with 7 bases spanning the gap. CDR3 size: 14 residues. Germline V lookup: CDR1 SGHVS, CDR2 FNYEAQ. The DNA for the CDR3 is TGTGCCAGCAGCTCAGGGTATAGCAATCAGCCCCAGCATTTT. It codes for CASSSGYSNQPQHF.

In this sample, this clonotype turned up many times. A read error may explain this, as a much larger clone is one base away. The chain links TRBV5-6 to TRBJ2-5, with no clear D. CDR1 and CDR2 from the germline V gene are SGHDT and YYEEEE. Trimming left V 3 bases short and J 4 bases short, with 4 bases between. The length of the CDR3 is 11 residues. CDR3: CASSYRETQYF. Written as DNA, the CDR3 is TGTGCCAGCAGCTACCGAGAGACCCAGTACTTC. The variable domain in full, with the rest retrieved from reference TRBV5-6 and TRBJ2-5, is DAGVTQSPTHLIKTRGQQVTLRCSPKSGHDTVSWYQQALGQGPQFIFQYYEEEERQRGNFPDRFSGHQFPNYSSELNVNALLLGDSALYLCASSYRETQYFGPGTRLLVL.

This clonotype has a handful of counts. The rearrangement links TRBV27 to TRBJ2-6; a weak D match, TRBD1 (5 bases). CDR3 length: 16 residues. In germline, CDR1 is MNHEY, CDR2 SMNVEV (reference sequence). V shed 3 bases and J shed 0 bases, with 9 bases lying between them. CDR3 protein: CASSFGRGSGANVLTF. The CDR3 DNA is TGTGCCAGCAGTTTCGGTAGGGGCTCTGGGGCCAACGTCCTGACTTTC.

This chain joins TRBV12-3 or TRBV12-4 and TRBJ2-1, with TRBD2 matching 11 bases. The CDR3 is 17 amino acids. V was pared by 6 bases and J by 1 base, with 8 bases of the junction left unmatched. The CDR3 reads CASSHGLAGRSYNEQFF. DNA of the CDR3: TGTGCCAGCAGCCACGGACTAGCGGGCCGGTCCTACAATGAGCAGTTCTTC.

A word on this clonotype: Being one base from a much bigger clone, this may be a read error. This chain links TRBV10-3 with TRBJ2-7; TRBD2 might be the D (7 bases). The J call may be wrong; the DNA end is better matched by TRBJ2-1. The CDR3 is 12 residues long. Germline V CDR1 and CDR2: ENHRY, SYGVKD. CDR3 coding DNA: TGTGCCGGGGGGGACATTTACTACGAGCAGTTCTTC. Translation: CAGGDIYYEQFF.

This clonotype was seen many times. The rearrangement uses TRBV4-2 and TRBJ2-7; D call uncertain. In germline, CDR1 is LGHNA, CDR2 YNFKEQ. The ends were cut back, 0 bases at V and 3 bases at J, with 9 bases in the middle. This CDR3 has 14 amino acids. The CDR3 region is CASSQDLGFYEQYF. The CDR3 region has the DNA TGTGCCAGCAGCCAAGATTTGGGGTTCTACGAGCAGTACTTC.

This clonotype was seen ten or more times. The chain links TRBV6-2 or TRBV6-3 to TRBJ2-1; tentative D call: TRBD1 (6 bases). Germline CDR1 reads MNHEY; CDR2 reads SVGEGT. V dropped 8 bases and J dropped 0 bases, with 14 bases sitting between them. The CDR3 is 15 amino acids. CDR3 protein: CASGGRGTSYNEQFF. CDR3 nucleotides: TGTGCCAGCGGAGGCAGGGGCACCTCCTACAATGAGCAGTTCTTC.

This clonotype was seen at least ten times. The rearrangement uses TRBV6-1 and TRBJ1-2, with D uncertain. Germline CDR1 and CDR2: MNHNS and SASEGT. The CDR3 is 13 residues long. The ends were cut back, 2 bases at V and 3 bases at J, with 7 bases in the middle. The CDR3 here is CASSEWQDYGYTF. DNA for the CDR3: TGTGCCAGCAGTGAATGGCAGGACTATGGCTACACCTTC.